The rows below give T cell receptor beta chains drawn from one sample of a study of vaccination and CD4 T cells after COVID-19. Their target antigens are unknown. TCRdb re-called the PCR reads through MiXCR, storing one row per CDR3 protein. The sample records roughly 15,000 distinct CDR3 sequences, roughly 50% being singletons. Sequenced: CD4+ T cells from blood, cultured in vitro. All receptors come from a human donor who had recovered from COVID-19. Each CDR3 is given with its conserved first and last residue. A D gene is named only where the DNA matches it firmly. The listing skips clone size in some rows; elsewhere it reads once, few, many or a size class.

cdr3_length	clone_size	v_call	j_call	d_call	cdr3_nt	cdr3_aa
16	NA	TRBV27	TRBJ2-1	NA	TGTGCCAGCAGTGCAACCGGGACTGGAGGGCGGGCTGAGCAGTTCTTC	CASSATGTGGRAEQFF
11	few	TRBV20-1	TRBJ2-3	NA	TGCAGTGCTCATCCCGTACACACGCAGTATTTT	CSAHPVHTQYF
15	NA	TRBV7-8	TRBJ1-2	NA	TGTGCCAGCAGCTTAGAAGGGCCTTCTAACTATGGCTACACCTTC	CASSLEGPSNYGYTF
12	few	TRBV29-1	TRBJ1-2	NA	TGCAGCGTTGATCCTGGCTGGGATGGCTACACCTTC	CSVDPGWDGYTF
15	NA	TRBV2	TRBJ2-7	TRBD1	TGTGCCAGCAGTGACCCCGGGACAGGGCACCGCGAGCAGTACTTC	CASSDPGTGHREQYF
13	NA	TRBV27	TRBJ1-1	TRBD1	TGTGCCAGCAGTTCCCAGGGGGTCACTGAAGCTTTCTTT	CASSSQGVTEAFF
17	NA	TRBV7-2	TRBJ2-4	NA	TGTGCCAGCAGCCGGGGGCTGGGGGGGCGTCCCCCTCGGATTCAGTACTTC	CASSRGLGGRPPRIQYF
15	few	TRBV7-2	TRBJ1-5	TRBD1	TGTGCCAGCAGCTTAGTAGGGGACAGAAATCAGCCCCAGCATTTT	CASSLVGDRNQPQHF
13	NA	TRBV6-1	TRBJ1-2	NA	TGTGCCAGCAGACGGGCCACTAACTATGGCTACACCTTC	CASRRATNYGYTF
11	NA	TRBV6-1	TRBJ2-1	NA	TGTGCCAGCACCGGAGAGGGACCCCAGTTCTTC	CASTGEGPQFF
15	few	TRBV9	TRBJ2-5	TRBD1	TGTGCCAGCAGCGTGGGGACAGGGTCAATAGAGACCCAGTACTTC	CASSVGTGSIETQYF
12	NA	TRBV20-1	TRBJ2-1	TRBD1	TGCAGTGCTAGCATACAGGGGGCGCAGCAGTTCTTC	CSASIQGAQQFF
16	few	TRBV11-3	TRBJ2-5	TRBD2	TGTGCCAGCAGCTCCACTAGCGGGGGGGCCGGAGAGACCCAGTACTTC	CASSSTSGGAGETQYF
15	few	TRBV11-3	TRBJ2-5	NA	TGTGCCAGCAGCTTAGGCGGGCTAGCTGGATTGAACCAGTACTTC	CASSLGGLAGLNQYF
15	few	TRBV7-2	TRBJ2-3	NA	TGTGCCAGCAGCTTAGCGCGCCCGGGCACAGATACGCAGTATTTT	CASSLARPGTDTQYF
16	NA	TRBV7-9	TRBJ2-1	NA	TGTGCCAGCAGCTCCGCTCAGGTTAGCTCCTACAATGAGCAGTTCTTC	CASSSAQVSSYNEQFF